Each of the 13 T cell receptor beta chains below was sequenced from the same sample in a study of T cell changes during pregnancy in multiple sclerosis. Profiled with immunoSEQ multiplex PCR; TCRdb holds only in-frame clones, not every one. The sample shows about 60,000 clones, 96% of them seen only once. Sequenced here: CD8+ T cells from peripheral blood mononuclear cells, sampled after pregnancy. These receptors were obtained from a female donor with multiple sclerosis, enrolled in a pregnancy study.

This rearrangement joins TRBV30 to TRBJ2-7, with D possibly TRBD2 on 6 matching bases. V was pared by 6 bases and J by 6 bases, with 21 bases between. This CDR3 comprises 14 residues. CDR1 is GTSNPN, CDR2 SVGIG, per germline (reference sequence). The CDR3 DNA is TGTGCCTGTCGGGGGAGCCCGGCCCTTTTCGAGCAGTACTTC. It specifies CACRGSPALFEQYF. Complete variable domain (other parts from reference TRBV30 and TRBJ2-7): SQTIHQWPATLVQPVGSPLSLECTVEGTSNPNLYWYRQAAGRGLQLLFYSVGIGQISSEVPQNLSASRPQDRQFILSSKKLLLSDSGFYLCACRGSPALFEQYFGPGTRLTVT.

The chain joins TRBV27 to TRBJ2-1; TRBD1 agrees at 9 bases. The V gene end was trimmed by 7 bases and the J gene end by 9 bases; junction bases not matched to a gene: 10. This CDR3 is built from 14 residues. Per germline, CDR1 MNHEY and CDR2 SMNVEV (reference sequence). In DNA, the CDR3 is TGTGCCAGCACCAGACAGGGGGTATCGGTTGAGCAGTTCTTC. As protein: CASTRQGVSVEQFF.

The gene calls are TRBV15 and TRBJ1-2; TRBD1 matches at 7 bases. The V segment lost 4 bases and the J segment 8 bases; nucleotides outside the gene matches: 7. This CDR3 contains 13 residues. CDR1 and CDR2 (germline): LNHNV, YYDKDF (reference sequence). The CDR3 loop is CATSTLTGFGYTF. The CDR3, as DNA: TGTGCCACCAGCACGTTGACAGGGTTCGGCTACACCTTC.

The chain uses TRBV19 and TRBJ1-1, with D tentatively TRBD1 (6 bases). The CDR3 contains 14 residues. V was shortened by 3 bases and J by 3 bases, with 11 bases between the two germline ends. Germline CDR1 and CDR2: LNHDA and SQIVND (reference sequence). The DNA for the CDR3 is TGTGCCAGTAGTATTGGGGGGGCCTACACTGAAGCTTTCTTT. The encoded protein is CASSIGGAYTEAFF.

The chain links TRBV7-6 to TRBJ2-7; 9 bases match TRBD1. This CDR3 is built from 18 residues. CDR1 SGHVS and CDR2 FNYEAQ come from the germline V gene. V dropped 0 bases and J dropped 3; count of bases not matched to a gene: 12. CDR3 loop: CASSLAPFQRDRVYEQYF. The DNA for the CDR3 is TGTGCCAGCAGCTTAGCCCCCTTCCAACGGGACAGGGTCTACGAGCAGTACTTC. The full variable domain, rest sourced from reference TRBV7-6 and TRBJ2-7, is GAGVSQSPRYKVTKRGQDVALRCDPISGHVSLYWYRQALGQGPEFLTYFNYEAQQDKSGLPNDRFSAERPEGSISTLTIQRTEQRDSAMYRCASSLAPFQRDRVYEQYFGPGTRLTVT.

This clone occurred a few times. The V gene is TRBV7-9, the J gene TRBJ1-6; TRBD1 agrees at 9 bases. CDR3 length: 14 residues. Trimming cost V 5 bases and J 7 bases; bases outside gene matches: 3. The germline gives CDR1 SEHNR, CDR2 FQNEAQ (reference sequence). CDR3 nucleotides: TGTGCCAGCAGCCACACAGGGGGCAATTCACCCCTCCACTTT. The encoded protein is CASSHTGGNSPLHF.

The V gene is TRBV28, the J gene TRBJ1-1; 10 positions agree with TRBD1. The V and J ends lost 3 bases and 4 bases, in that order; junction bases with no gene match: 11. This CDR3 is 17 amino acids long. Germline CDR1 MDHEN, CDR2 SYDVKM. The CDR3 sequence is CASSFPTGTGVSTEAFF. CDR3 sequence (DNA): TGTGCCAGCAGTTTCCCTACCGGGACAGGGGTGAGCACTGAAGCTTTCTTT.

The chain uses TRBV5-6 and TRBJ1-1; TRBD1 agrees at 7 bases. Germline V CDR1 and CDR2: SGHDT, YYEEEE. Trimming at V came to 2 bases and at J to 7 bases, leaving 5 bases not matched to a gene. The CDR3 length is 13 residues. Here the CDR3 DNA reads TGTGCCAGCAGCTTCGGGACAGTCGGTGAAGCTTTCTTT. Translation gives CASSFGTVGEAFF.

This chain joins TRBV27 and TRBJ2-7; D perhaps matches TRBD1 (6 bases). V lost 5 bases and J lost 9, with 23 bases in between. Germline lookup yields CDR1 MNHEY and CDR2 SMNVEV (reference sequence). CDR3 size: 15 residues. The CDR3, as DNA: TGTGCCAGCAGTCCGTCGACAGGTACTGGGGCGGTGCAGTACTTC. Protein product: CASSPSTGTGAVQYF.

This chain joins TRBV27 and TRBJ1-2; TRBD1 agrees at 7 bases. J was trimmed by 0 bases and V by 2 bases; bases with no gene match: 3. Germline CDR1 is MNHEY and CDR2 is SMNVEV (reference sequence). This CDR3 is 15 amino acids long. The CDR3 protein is CASSLGTAANYGYTF. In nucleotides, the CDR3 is TGTGCCAGCAGTTTAGGGACAGCAGCTAACTATGGCTACACCTTC.

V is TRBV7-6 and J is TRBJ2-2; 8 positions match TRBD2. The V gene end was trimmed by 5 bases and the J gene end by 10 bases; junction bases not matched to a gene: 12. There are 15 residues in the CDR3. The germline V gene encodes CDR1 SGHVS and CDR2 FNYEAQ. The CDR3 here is CASSPAGVGKKELFF. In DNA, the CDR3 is TGTGCCAGCAGCCCAGCGGGAGTCGGGAAAAAGGAGCTGTTTTTT.

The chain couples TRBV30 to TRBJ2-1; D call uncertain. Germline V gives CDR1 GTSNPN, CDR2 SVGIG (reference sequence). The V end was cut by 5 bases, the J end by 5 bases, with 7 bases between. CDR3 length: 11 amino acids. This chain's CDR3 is CAWDEDNEQFF. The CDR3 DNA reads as TGTGCCTGGGACGAGGACAATGAGCAGTTCTTC.

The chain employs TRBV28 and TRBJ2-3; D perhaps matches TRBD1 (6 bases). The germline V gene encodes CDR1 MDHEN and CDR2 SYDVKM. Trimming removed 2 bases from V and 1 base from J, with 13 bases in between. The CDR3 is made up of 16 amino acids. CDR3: CASSLGGLSGTDTQYF. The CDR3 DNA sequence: TGTGCCAGCAGTTTAGGGGGCCTCTCTGGCACAGATACGCAGTATTTT.